This TCR beta chain is from a study of cytomegalovirus exposure and HLA in healthy donors. To note about this clone: Its antigen is unidentified.

Study-wide results and limits: The listing of 160 or so TCR beta chains classed them as cytomegalovirus-associated. A later analysis found common viral pathogens apparently linked to several of the most significant clusters.

This PCR relied on a set of 60 Vbeta primers and 13 Jbeta primers. Data came from immunoSEQ multiplex PCR; TCRdb stores just in-frame clones and leaves some out. The sample includes approximately 180,000 clones, 77% of them seen just once. Material: PBMCs. The origin of this receptor is a woman aged 55-70 years in good health and CMV-seropositive.

The CDR3 loop reads CASSQIDRAEKLFF. CDR3 coding DNA: TGCGCCAGCAGCCAAATCGACAGGGCTGAAAAACTGTTTTTT. The V gene is TRBV4-1, the J gene TRBJ1-4, with 7 bases matching TRBD1. The CDR3 runs to 14 residues. Losses at the gene ends were 2 bases for V and 7 bases for J; bases not matched to a gene: 4. CDR1 and CDR2 (germline): MGHRA, YSYEKL.